This T cell receptor (beta chain) was captured in a study of neurological immune-mediated disorders. TCRdb re-called the 5' RACE reads with MiXCR, one entry per CDR3 protein. The repertoire has tens of thousands of distinct CDR3 sequences, about 3.8% of them found once; the top ten carry 5.5% to 7.5%. This clonotype was found many times. This CDR3 has 15 amino acids. Per the germline V gene, CDR1 is SGHVS and CDR2 is FQNEAQ. V was clipped by 5 bases and J by 4 bases, with 18 bases between them. The chain is built from TRBV7-8 and TRBJ2-7; unclear D gene. The sequence came from a man in his fifties or sixties with multiple sclerosis. The source material was PBMCs. The CDR3 region has the DNA TGTGCCAGCAGCGCCGGGCCGGTTCGCCTATACGAGCAGTACTTC. Protein: CASSAGPVRLYEQYF. The full variable domain, its missing parts supplied by reference TRBV7-8 and TRBJ2-7, is GAGVSQSPRYKVAKRGQDVALRCDPISGHVSLFWYQQALGQGPEFLTYFQNEAQLDKSGLPSDRFFAERPEGSVSTLKIQRTQQEDSAVYLCASSAGPVRLYEQYFGPGTRLTVT.